The 21 T cell receptor beta chains below come from one sample, sequenced in a study of neoadjuvant anti-PD-1 for oral cavity cancer. Time point: after neoadjuvant nivolumab, at surgical resection. Measured with immunoSEQ multiplex PCR; TCRdb has only the in-frame clones, and not every one. The sample holds about 2,200 clones, 45% to 65% seen once. This specimen consisted of tumor tissue, obtained after nivolumab (anti-PD-1) treatment. Receptors were obtained from a person between 40 and 80 years old with oral cavity squamous cell carcinoma.

V is TRBV6-5 and J is TRBJ1-2; D gene uncertain. Germline CDR1 reads MNHEY; CDR2 reads SVGAGI. V was shortened by 4 bases and J by 8 bases, with 23 bases between the two germline ends. CDR3 length equals 16 residues. The DNA for the CDR3 is TGTGCCAGCAGTTTTCAAGGCGGCGAGGGTTGGGGAGGCTACACCTTC. This sequence encodes CASSFQGGEGWGGYTF.

By its share, this clone is medium-sized (0.01 to 0.1%). The chain couples TRBV30 to TRBJ2-2; no clear D gene. V shed 3 bases and J shed 6 bases, with 5 bases lying between them. Per the germline V gene, CDR1 is GTSNPN and CDR2 is SVGIG (reference sequence). The CDR3 is made up of 11 amino acids. CDR3 sequence (DNA): TGTGCCTGGAGCTGGGCCGGGGAGCTGTTTTTT. Translating it yields CAWSWAGELFF. The variable domain in full, completed from reference TRBV30 and TRBJ2-2, reads SQTIHQWPATLVQPVGSPLSLECTVEGTSNPNLYWYRQAAGRGLQLLFYSVGIGQISSEVPQNLSASRPQDRQFILSSKKLLLSDSGFYLCAWSWAGELFFGEGSRLTVL.

V usage is TRBV6-5 and J usage is TRBJ1-2; D gene ambiguous. Trimming pared 1 base from V and 5 bases from J, leaving 11 bases between. Germline-derived CDR1 and CDR2 are MNHEY and SVGAGI. The CDR3 spans 14 residues. CDR3 sequence reads: CASSYLGSLYGYTF. The CDR3 coding sequence is TGTGCCAGCAGTTACTTAGGGTCTTTATATGGCTACACCTTC.

V is TRBV2 and J is TRBJ2-3, with a weak D call TRBD2 (6 bases). The CDR3 is made up of 13 amino acids. The ends were cut back, 8 bases at V and 5 bases at J, with 14 bases in the middle. Per germline, CDR1 SNHLY and CDR2 FYNNEI. CDR3 sequence (DNA): TGTGCCAGCCTTAGACTAGGAAGAGATACGCAGTATTTT. Amino acids: CASLRLGRDTQYF. Together with reference TRBV2 and TRBJ2-3, the CDR3 gives the full variable domain: EPEVTQTPSHQVTQMGQEVILRCVPISNHLYFYWYRQILGQKVEFLVSFYNNEISEKSEIFDDQFSVERPDGSNFTLKIRSTKLEDSAMYFCASLRLGRDTQYFGPGTRLTVL.

The genes are TRBV28 and TRBJ1-2; TRBD1 agrees at 7 bases. Germline CDR1 and CDR2: MDHEN and SYDVKM. This CDR3 region has 15 residues. Trimming took 1 base from V and 5 from J; bases not matched to a gene: 7. CDR3 sequence (DNA): TGTGCCAGCAGTTTATTTGGGACAGTATTTTATGGCTACACCTTC. Residues: CASSLFGTVFYGYTF.

CDR3 in amino acids: CASSPRDYTYEQYF. The CDR3, as DNA: TGTGCCAGCAGCCCCAGGGACTACACCTACGAGCAGTACTTC. The gene calls are TRBV7-9 and TRBJ2-7, with 7 positions matching TRBD2. Germline CDR1 is SEHNR and CDR2 is FQNEAQ (reference sequence). The length of the CDR3 is 14 residues. V lost 5 bases, J lost 2 bases, and 6 bases stayed unmatched.

This clone was seen a few times. The J gene is TRBJ2-1, the V gene TRBV29-1, with 10 bases that match TRBD1. V shed 5 bases, J shed 6 bases, and the junction held 1 base outside the gene matches. This CDR3 spans 12 amino acids. From germline, CDR1 is SQVTM and CDR2 ANQGSEA. The CDR3 DNA reads as TGCAGCGTTCGGACAGGGGGCAATGAGCAGTTCTTC. Translating gives CSVRTGGNEQFF.

The CDR3 loop is CASSLEAGRQETQYF. CDR3 coding DNA: TGTGCCAGCAGCTTGGAAGCGGGGAGGCAAGAGACCCAGTACTTC. The V gene is TRBV5-6, the J gene TRBJ2-5; 7 bases align to TRBD2. This CDR3 has 15 residues. Germline CDR1 reads SGHDT; CDR2 reads YYEEEE. Trimming at V came to 0 bases and at J to 2 bases, leaving 4 bases not matched to a gene.

V and J are TRBV6-6 and TRBJ2-3, with a tentative D call TRBD2 (5 bases). V was trimmed by 2 bases and J by 6 bases, leaving 12 bases between them. Looked up from germline, CDR1 is MNHNY and CDR2 is SVGAGI (reference sequence). The CDR3 contains 14 residues. The CDR3 sequence is CASSYGGESDTQYF. The CDR3 region has the DNA TGTGCCAGCAGTTACGGTGGGGAGAGCGATACGCAGTATTTT.

This chain uses TRBV28 with TRBJ2-2, with D perhaps assigned TRBD1 or TRBD2 (5 bases each). Germline assignment: CDR1 MDHEN and CDR2 SYDVKM. V was clipped by 6 bases and J by 0 bases, with 8 bases between them. The CDR3 runs 14 residues. The CDR3 sequence is CASRGTTNTGELFF. Written as DNA, the CDR3 is TGTGCCAGCAGGGGGACCACGAACACCGGGGAGCTGTTTTTT.

This chain joins TRBV11-2 and TRBJ2-1; D is ambiguous. Trimming stripped 4 bases from V and 9 bases from J, with 7 bases between. The germline V gene has CDR1 SGHAT and CDR2 FQNNGV. The CDR3 length is 11 residues. CDR3 residues: CASSSTVEQFF. The CDR3 DNA sequence: TGTGCCAGCAGCTCGACTGTTGAGCAGTTCTTC.

This clone was seen a handful of times. This chain uses TRBV5-1 with TRBJ1-1; the D is unclear. Germline V gene data show CDR1 as SGHRS and CDR2 as YFSETQ. The length of the CDR3 is 14 residues. V lost 0 bases and J lost 1, with 7 bases in between. CDR3: CASSLATTNTEAFF. The CDR3, as DNA: TGCGCCAGCAGCTTGGCAACAACGAACACTGAAGCTTTCTTT.

This clone was recorded only once. The chain uses TRBV7-9 and TRBJ2-2; 9 nucleotides line up with TRBD1. The CDR3 contains 16 residues. J lost 3 bases, V lost 5 bases, and 7 bases had no gene match. Germline-derived CDR1 and CDR2 are SEHNR and FQNEAQ (reference sequence). The CDR3 DNA reads as TGTGCCAGCAGCCCCCCGGGACAGGGATACACCGGGGAGCTGTTTTTT. Translating gives CASSPPGQGYTGELFF.

This clone showed up just a few times. The V and J genes are TRBV7-9 and TRBJ1-5; TRBD1 is a possible D gene (5 bases). Germline V gene data show CDR1 as SEHNR and CDR2 as FQNEAQ (reference sequence). The CDR3 consists of 15 residues. Trimming removed 7 bases from V and 5 bases from J, with 18 bases in between. CDR3 protein: CASTDIGGYDQPQHF. In DNA, the CDR3 is TGTGCCAGCACCGACATCGGGGGTTACGATCAGCCCCAGCATTTT.

The DNA of the CDR3 is TGTGCCTGGAGTGTACTATGGGAGACGGGCACAGATACGCAGTATTTT. This sequence encodes CAWSVLWETGTDTQYF. The rearrangement uses TRBV30 and TRBJ2-3, with a possible D match to TRBD2 (5 bases). V lost 0 bases, J lost 1 base, and 14 bases lay in between. The CDR3 sequence is 16 residues long. Per germline, CDR1 GTSNPN and CDR2 SVGIG (reference sequence).

The rearrangement uses TRBV11-3 and TRBJ1-1; D not resolved. The CDR3 runs 13 residues. Germline-derived CDR1 and CDR2 are SGHNT and YENEEA. Deletions cut 1 base from V and 0 bases from J, with 3 bases between. Written as DNA, the CDR3 is TGTGCCAGCAGCTTAGGGCTGAACACTGAAGCTTTCTTT. This encodes CASSLGLNTEAFF.

The chain recombines TRBV7-9 with TRBJ2-7; possibly TRBD1 for D (7 bases). From germline, CDR1 is SEHNR and CDR2 FQNEAQ (reference sequence). Trimming removed 4 bases from V and 3 bases from J, with 13 bases in between. This CDR3 region has 14 residues. CDR3 region: CASSSGGLLYEQYF. The CDR3 DNA sequence: TGTGCCAGCAGCTCAGGGGGGCTCCTCTACGAGCAGTACTTC.

This chain joins TRBV28 and TRBJ2-1; 8 positions match TRBD1. The germline V gene has CDR1 MDHEN and CDR2 SYDVKM. With V trimmed by 8 bases and J by 9 bases, 9 bases remained unmatched. This CDR3 contains 13 residues. The CDR3 DNA is TGTGCCAGCGGACGACAGGGGCAATTTGAGCAGTTCTTC. Translated, it gives CASGRQGQFEQFF.

In its sample, this clone was seen once. The chain combines TRBV13 with TRBJ2-2, with 7 bases that match TRBD1. J was trimmed by 1 base and V by 6 bases; bases with no gene match: 5. CDR1 is PRHDT and CDR2 is FYEKMQ in the germline V gene (reference sequence). This CDR3 comprises 15 residues. The CDR3 protein is CASSEGQLNTGELFF. The CDR3 DNA follows: TGTGCCAGCAGTGAGGGACAGTTGAACACCGGGGAGCTGTTTTTT.

The rearrangement links TRBV2 to TRBJ2-5; D is undetermined. The CDR3 runs to 13 residues. Germline V CDR1 and CDR2: SNHLY, FYNNEI. The germline V and J ends were trimmed by 3 bases and 5 bases, with 10 bases remaining between them. CDR3 sequence: CASSDSELETQYF. The CDR3 DNA follows: TGTGCCAGCAGTGACTCGGAACTTGAGACCCAGTACTTC.

A few counts support this clone. V usage is TRBV2 and J usage is TRBJ1-1; D not certain. The germline V and J ends were trimmed by 10 bases and 1 base, with 7 bases remaining between them. Germline loops: CDR1 SNHLY, CDR2 FYNNEI. CDR3 size: 11 residues. CDR3 nucleotide sequence: TGTGCCACCAGAGGGAACACTGAAGCTTTCTTT. Protein product: CATRGNTEAFF.